The rows below give T cell receptor beta chains drawn from one sample of a study of identical twins. TCRdb ran MiXCR on the 5' RACE reads and lists one entry per CDR3 protein. The sample includes around 340,000 distinct CDR3 sequences, approximately 9.1% of them seen just once. The specimen was naive T cells sorted from blood. The receptors were gathered from a woman aged 45-65 years in good health. The CDR3 runs from the conserved cysteine through the conserved F or W. A D gene is named only where the DNA matches it firmly. Clone size, where shown, is once, few, many, or a class for clones that have expanded.

J gene: TRBJ2-6; V gene: TRBV29-1; clone size: .; D gene: .; CDR3 DNA: TGCAGCGTTACCGACAGTTCCTCTGGGGCCAACGTCCTGACTTTC; CDR3 protein: CSVTDSSSGANVLTF
J gene: TRBJ2-1; V gene: TRBV6-1; clone size: few; D gene: TRBD2; CDR3 DNA: TGTGCCACTCTTTCCTCCTGGACTAGCGGGGCCTACAATGAGCAGTTCTTC; CDR3 protein: CATLSSWTSGAYNEQFF
J gene: TRBJ2-2; V gene: TRBV13; clone size: few; D gene: .; CDR3 DNA: TGTGCCAGCATGATAACGGGTTCTGGGGAGCTGTTTTTT; CDR3 protein: CASMITGSGELFF
J gene: TRBJ2-7; V gene: TRBV7-2; clone size: many; D gene: .; CDR3 DNA: TGTGCCAGCAGCTTATCCGGGCCTCCGGTGGAGCAGTACTTC; CDR3 protein: CASSLSGPPVEQYF
J gene: TRBJ2-1; V gene: TRBV20-1; clone size: .; D gene: .; CDR3 DNA: TGCAGTGCTAGAGGACTAGGCTCCACCTTCTTC; CDR3 protein: CSARGLGSTFF
J gene: TRBJ2-5; V gene: TRBV5-1; clone size: .; D gene: .; CDR3 DNA: TGCGCCAGCAGCTTGACCCAGGGGAAAGAGATCCAGTACTTC; CDR3 protein: CASSLTQGKEIQYF
J gene: TRBJ2-1; V gene: TRBV7-8; clone size: few; D gene: TRBD2; CDR3 DNA: TGTGCCAGCAAGACTAGCCTCTTGTACAATGAGCAGTTCTTC; CDR3 protein: CASKTSLLYNEQFF
J gene: TRBJ1-1; V gene: TRBV12-3/TRBV12-4; clone size: many; D gene: .; CDR3 DNA: TGTGCCAGCAGTTTAGGGGGGATGAACACTGAAGCTTTCTTT; CDR3 protein: CASSLGGMNTEAFF
J gene: TRBJ1-1; V gene: TRBV24-1; clone size: few; D gene: .; CDR3 DNA: TGTGCCACCAGTGCGGGACACTCTAACACTGAAGCTTTCTTT; CDR3 protein: CATSAGHSNTEAFF
J gene: TRBJ2-1; V gene: TRBV5-5; clone size: many; D gene: TRBD2; CDR3 DNA: TGTGCCAGCAGCAGCGGGACGGCACGAAATGAGCAGTTCTTC; CDR3 protein: CASSSGTARNEQFF
J gene: TRBJ2-3; V gene: TRBV6-5; clone size: .; D gene: .; CDR3 DNA: TGTGCCAGCAGTTACCTGCCGCACGATACGCAGTATTTT; CDR3 protein: CASSYLPHDTQYF
J gene: TRBJ2-1; V gene: TRBV10-2; clone size: many; D gene: .; CDR3 DNA: TGCGCCAGCAGTCCACCCCCGGCGGACAGCGTCTACAATGAGCAGTTCTTC; CDR3 protein: CASSPPPADSVYNEQFF
J gene: TRBJ1-1; V gene: TRBV29-1; clone size: .; D gene: .; CDR3 DNA: TGCAGCGCCCTTAGGGGGTCCGGAACTGAAGCTTTCTTT; CDR3 protein: CSALRGSGTEAFF
J gene: TRBJ2-2; V gene: TRBV12-3/TRBV12-4; clone size: .; D gene: .; CDR3 DNA: TGTGCCAGCAAGTCCTCAGGTCCCGGGGAGCTGTTTTTT; CDR3 protein: CASKSSGPGELFF
J gene: TRBJ1-1; V gene: TRBV6-5; clone size: many; D gene: .; CDR3 DNA: TGTGCCAGCAGTTACTCCCCCGGGGCGGGGGTAGCTTTCTTT; CDR3 protein: CASSYSPGAGVAFF
J gene: TRBJ2-4; V gene: TRBV11-3; clone size: few; D gene: .; CDR3 DNA: TGTGCCAGCAGCCCCAGGACAACAAACATTCAGTACTTC; CDR3 protein: CASSPRTTNIQYF
J gene: TRBJ1-3; V gene: TRBV21-1; clone size: .; D gene: .; CDR3 DNA: TGTGCCAGCAGCATGCCCGGGACAGGGGGCGGAAACACCATATATTTT; CDR3 protein: CASSMPGTGGGNTIYF
J gene: TRBJ1-5; V gene: TRBV12-3/TRBV12-4; clone size: many; D gene: .; CDR3 DNA: TGTGCCAGCAGTCGGGACGGATTGAAGCCCCAGCATTTT; CDR3 protein: CASSRDGLKPQHF
J gene: TRBJ2-2; V gene: TRBV7-8; clone size: few; D gene: TRBD1; CDR3 DNA: TGTGCCAGCAGCTCCAGAGGTGGTCAGGGGGCACCCGGGGAGCTGTTTTTT; CDR3 protein: CASSSRGGQGAPGELFF
J gene: TRBJ1-2; V gene: TRBV20-1; clone size: few; D gene: TRBD1; CDR3 DNA: TGCAGTGCTCCCTCGACAGGGGCAATATTCGGGGATGGCTACACCTTC; CDR3 protein: CSAPSTGAIFGDGYTF
J gene: TRBJ2-3; V gene: TRBV5-1; clone size: few; D gene: .; CDR3 DNA: TGCGCCAGCAGCCCGGACCCAGATACGCAGTATTTT; CDR3 protein: CASSPDPDTQYF
J gene: TRBJ2-1; V gene: TRBV10-3; clone size: many; D gene: TRBD2; CDR3 DNA: TGTGCCACCCTCCGCGCGGGGGGCTCCTACAATGAGCAGTTCTTC; CDR3 protein: CATLRAGGSYNEQFF
J gene: TRBJ2-7; V gene: TRBV5-1; clone size: .; D gene: .; CDR3 DNA: TGCGCCAGCAGCCCGTGGGACGGATTAAACGAGCAGTACTTC; CDR3 protein: CASSPWDGLNEQYF
J gene: TRBJ1-1; V gene: TRBV12-3/TRBV12-4; clone size: many; D gene: .; CDR3 DNA: TGTGCCAGCAGTTGGGGACTGAAGAACACTGAAGCTTTCTTT; CDR3 protein: CASSWGLKNTEAFF
J gene: TRBJ1-1; V gene: TRBV12-3/TRBV12-4; clone size: few; D gene: TRBD1; CDR3 DNA: TGTGCCAGCAGTTTGCGGGCCGGGACAGGGAATACTGAAGCTTTCTTT; CDR3 protein: CASSLRAGTGNTEAFF
J gene: TRBJ2-2; V gene: TRBV11-2; clone size: many; D gene: .; CDR3 DNA: TGTGCCAGCAGCACCCCGGGGACCGGGGAGCTGTTTTTT; CDR3 protein: CASSTPGTGELFF
J gene: TRBJ1-1; V gene: TRBV25-1; clone size: .; D gene: .; CDR3 DNA: TGTGCCAGCAGTGAATATCGTCAGGAGAACACTGAAGCTTTCTTT; CDR3 protein: CASSEYRQENTEAFF